These 15 T cell receptor beta chains were sequenced from one sample in a study of graft-versus-host responses after intestinal transplantation (dated by TCRdb to the early 2020s). The library was obtained by the immunoSEQ multiplex PCR assay. TCRdb limited this immuneACCESS table to in-frame rearrangements with V and J called. A share of clones is missing; checked studies link under half to unresolved V genes, and the rest is unexplained. The sample table contains 62,000 or so clones; only one count was recorded for 85% to 90% of them. Together, the top ten hold 1.5% to 2% of the sample. The sample here was PBMCs, taken 26 days after transplant. The receptors originated from a human patient who received an intestinal transplant, so some T cells may come from the graft donor.

The chain carries TRBV6-1 and TRBJ2-3; 7 bases line up with TRBD1. Germline-derived CDR1 and CDR2 are MNHNS and SASEGT. This CDR3 spans 14 amino acids. Germline trimming cut 1 base from V and 4 bases from J; bases unmatched to any gene: 2. The CDR3 reads CASSEGQGPDTQYF. The CDR3 bases are TGTGCCAGCAGTGAAGGACAGGGACCAGATACGCAGTATTTT.

The chain joins TRBV7-6 to TRBJ2-1; 7 bases agree with TRBD2. With 3 bases clipped from V and 6 bases from J, the junction kept 2 bases outside the gene matches. The germline V gene has CDR1 SGHVS and CDR2 FNYEAQ. CDR3 length: 13 residues. The chain's CDR3 is CASSFGGINEQFF. The CDR3 DNA follows: TGTGCCAGCAGCTTCGGGGGGATCAATGAGCAGTTCTTC.

The V call is TRBV4-1, the J call TRBJ1-6, with 8 bases that match TRBD1. V was pared by 1 base and J by 2 bases, with 4 bases of the junction left unmatched. This CDR3 has 17 amino acids. Per germline, CDR1 MGHRA and CDR2 YSYEKL. CDR3 DNA: TGCGCCAGCAGCCAAGTACAGGGGGGAACCTATAATTCACCCCTCCACTTT. It specifies CASSQVQGGTYNSPLHF.

This clone was detected once. The chain carries TRBV15 and TRBJ2-3; 16 bases are shared with TRBD2. The CDR3 runs to 16 residues. V gave up 9 bases and J gave up 4 bases; unmatched junction bases: 7. The germline CDR1 and CDR2 sequences are LNHNV and YYDKDF (reference sequence). CDR3 region: CATGTSGGVGADTQYF. CDR3 nucleotides: TGTGCCACGGGGACTAGCGGGGGGGTTGGGGCAGATACGCAGTATTTT. The full variable domain, with the rest looked up from reference TRBV15 and TRBJ2-3, is DAMVIQNPRYQVTQFGKPVTLSCSQTLNHNVMYWYQQKSSQAPKLLFHYYDKDFNNEADTPDNFQSRRPNTSFCFLDIRSPGLGDTAMYLCATGTSGGVGADTQYFGPGTRLTVL.

This clone was observed a handful of times. V and J are TRBV10-3 and TRBJ2-7; D possibly corresponds to TRBD1 (6 bases). This CDR3 spans 12 amino acids. Germline CDR1 ENHRY, CDR2 SYGVKD. Between the trimmed V and J ends, which lost 3 bases and 8 bases, there was a span of 11 bases. The DNA of the CDR3 is TGTGCCATCAGTGACGGCCAGGGGCAGCAGTACTTC. Protein sequence: CAISDGQGQQYF.

This clone was detected once. The V call is TRBV7-3, the J call TRBJ2-3; 7 nucleotides agree with TRBD1. The CDR3 length is 14 residues. The V gene's germline CDR1 is SGHTA and CDR2 FQGTGA. V trimming: 3 bases; J trimming: 5 bases; junction bases outside the gene matches: 5. This CDR3 is CASSLRRTGDTQYF. As DNA, the CDR3 is TGTGCCAGCAGCTTGCGGAGGACAGGAGATACGCAGTATTTT.

The chain has TRBV6-5 and TRBJ1-3; D is perhaps TRBD1 (6 bases). Germline loops: CDR1 MNHEY, CDR2 SVGAGI. CDR3 length: 15 residues. Trimming took 0 bases from V and 0 from J, leaving 6 bases between them. The CDR3 sequence: CASSYSGGSGNTIYF. CDR3 nucleotide sequence: TGTGCCAGCAGTTACTCAGGGGGCTCTGGAAACACCATATATTTT.

The chain combines TRBV4-1 with TRBJ2-7, with D tentatively TRBD1 (5 bases). Deletions cut 3 bases from V and 6 bases from J, with 18 bases between. Germline V lookup: CDR1 MGHRA, CDR2 YSYEKL. The CDR3 has 15 amino acids. CDR3: CASSQATGVTGEQYF. The DNA of the CDR3 is TGCGCCAGCAGCCAGGCTACAGGTGTAACGGGCGAGCAGTACTTC.

The chain links TRBV2 to TRBJ2-5; tentatively, D is TRBD2 (6 bases). The length of the CDR3 is 15 residues. The ends were cut back, 3 bases at V and 7 bases at J, with 18 bases in the middle. The germline CDR1 and CDR2 sequences are SNHLY and FYNNEI. The CDR3 loop reads CASSDVTHNGGTQYF. CDR3 DNA sequence: TGTGCCAGCAGTGATGTGACCCACAACGGGGGGACCCAGTACTTC.

The genes are TRBV19 and TRBJ1-2; a possible D gene is TRBD1 (5 bases). Germline-derived CDR1 and CDR2 are LNHDA and SQIVND (reference sequence). CDR3 size: 15 residues. V lost 3 bases and J 0 bases, leaving 11 bases between the germline ends. CDR3 in DNA: TGTGCCAGTAGTATGGGACTGCTAGCTAACTATGGCTACACCTTC. As protein: CASSMGLLANYGYTF.

The chain has TRBV7-3 and TRBJ2-1; no clear D. Trimming shortened V by 1 base and J by 5 bases, and 6 bases separated the two germline ends. The CDR3 extends over 13 amino acids. Germline V CDR1 and CDR2: SGHTA, FQGTGA. The CDR3 here is CASSLIGDNEQFF. For the CDR3, the DNA is TGTGCCAGCAGCTTAATAGGAGACAATGAGCAGTTCTTC.

This rearrangement joins TRBV27 to TRBJ1-4, with 9 bases that match TRBD1. There are 15 residues in the CDR3. The germline V gene encodes CDR1 MNHEY and CDR2 SMNVEV (reference sequence). Unmatched junction bases numbered 6, after V lost 5 bases and J lost 5 bases. The DNA of the CDR3 is TGTGCCAGCAGTCCCCTAGGACAGGGGAATGAAAAACTGTTTTTT. Protein sequence: CASSPLGQGNEKLFF.

The CDR3 region is CASSLVGSGVYNEQFF. The CDR3 nucleotides read TGCGCCAGCAGCTTGGTGGGTAGCGGGGTTTACAATGAGCAGTTCTTC. The rearrangement joins TRBV5-1 to TRBJ2-1; the match to TRBD2 covers 8 bases. There are 16 residues in the CDR3. V trimming: 0 bases; J trimming: 4 bases; junction bases outside the gene matches: 6. CDR1 is SGHRS, CDR2 YFSETQ, per germline.

The chain uses TRBV29-1 and TRBJ2-3; tentative D call: TRBD2 (5 bases). Germline V gene lookup returns CDR1 SQVTM and CDR2 ANQGSEA. This CDR3 is 16 amino acids long. Trimming removed 5 bases at V and 0 bases at J, with 18 bases between. This CDR3 reads CSVYPFRGYSTDTQYF. DNA for the CDR3: TGCAGCGTTTACCCCTTTCGCGGGTATAGCACAGATACGCAGTATTTT.

This clone was detected only once. The CDR3 spells CSVVANGYGYTF. The CDR3 region has the DNA TGCAGCGTTGTAGCCAACGGCTATGGCTACACCTTC. This rearrangement joins TRBV29-1 to TRBJ1-2; D is unresolved. The CDR3 is 12 residues long. Germline V gene lookup returns CDR1 SQVTM and CDR2 ANQGSEA. Trimming pared 4 bases from V and 4 bases from J, leaving 10 bases between. The full variable domain, rest sourced from reference TRBV29-1 and TRBJ1-2, is SAVISQKPSRDICQRGTSLTIQCQVDSQVTMMFWYRQQPGQSLTLIATANQGSEATYESGFVIDKFPISRPNLTFSTLTVSNMSPEDSSIYLCSVVANGYGYTFGSGTRLTVV.